A single sample is the source of the 3 T cell receptor beta chains below, sequenced in a study of PD-L1 blockade in urothelial cancer (dated by TCRdb to the late 2010s). To prepare the library, the immunoSEQ multiplex PCR assay was applied. Held by TCRdb, this immuneACCESS table contains in-frame sequences only and omits some clones. Under half of the omission traces to an unresolved V gene where checked; the cause of the rest is unknown. The sample contains fewer than 130,000 clones, roughly 88% of them found a single time. The ten largest clones capture roughly 2.2% of the sample. Sequencing used PBMCs, obtained around atezolizumab (anti-PD-L1) treatment. The receptor source for this set is a man aged 45-60 years with urothelial cancer.

The CDR3 sequence is CASSFTSGPSYEQYF. CDR3 in DNA: TGCGCCAGCAGCTTCACGAGCGGGCCCTCCTACGAGCAGTACTTC. This sequence joins TRBV5-1 and TRBJ2-7; a possible D gene is TRBD2 (6 bases). V was clipped by 2 bases and J by 0 bases, with 12 bases between them. Germline loops: CDR1 SGHRS, CDR2 YFSETQ. This CDR3 comprises 15 residues.

The V gene is TRBV11-2, the J gene TRBJ2-5; TRBD2 aligns across 12 bases. Germline values: CDR1 SGHAT, CDR2 FQNNGV. V gave up 5 bases and J gave up 11 bases; unmatched junction bases: 9. CDR3 size: 14 residues. This chain's CDR3 is CASSQTSGGTEQYF. The CDR3 DNA reads TGTGCCAGCAGCCAGACTAGCGGGGGTACGGAGCAGTACTTC.

The rearrangement uses TRBV28 and TRBJ2-7, with 7 bases identical to TRBD2. J gave up 10 bases and V 1 base, and 19 bases lay outside the gene matches. Germline CDR1 is MDHEN and CDR2 is SYDVKM. This CDR3 comprises 17 residues. CDR3 sequence reads: CASSLLGRGLAAPEQYF. CDR3 coding DNA: TGTGCCAGCAGTTTATTGGGCCGAGGGCTAGCGGCCCCCGAACAGTACTTC.